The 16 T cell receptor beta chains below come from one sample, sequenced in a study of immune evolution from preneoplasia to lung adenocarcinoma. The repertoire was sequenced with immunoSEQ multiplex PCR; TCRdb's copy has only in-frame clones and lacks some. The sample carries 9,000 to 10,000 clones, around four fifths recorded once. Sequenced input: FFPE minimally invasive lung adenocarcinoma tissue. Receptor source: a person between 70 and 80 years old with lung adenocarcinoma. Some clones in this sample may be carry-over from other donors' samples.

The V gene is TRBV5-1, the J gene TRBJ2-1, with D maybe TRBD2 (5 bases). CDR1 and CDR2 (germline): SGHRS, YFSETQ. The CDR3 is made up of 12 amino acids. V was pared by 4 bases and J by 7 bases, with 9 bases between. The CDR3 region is CASSHRENEQFF. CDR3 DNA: TGCGCCAGCAGCCACCGGGAAAATGAGCAGTTCTTC.

The CDR3 sequence: CASSPGDSGEKLFF. The CDR3 bases are TGTGCCAGCTCACCAGGGGACTCGGGTGAAAAACTGTTTTTT. The rearrangement links TRBV18 to TRBJ1-4, with D perhaps matching TRBD1 (5 bases). Germline CDR1 KGHSH, CDR2 LQKENI. CDR3 length equals 14 residues. The V gene lost 2 bases and the J gene lost 7 bases, with 11 bases spanning the gap. Supplemented by reference TRBV18 and TRBJ1-4, the full variable domain reads NAGVMQNPRHLVRRRGQEARLRCSPMKGHSHVYWYRQLPEEGLKFMVYLQKENIIDESGMPKERFSAEFPKEGPSILRIQQVVRGDSAAYFCASSPGDSGEKLFFGSGTQLSVL.

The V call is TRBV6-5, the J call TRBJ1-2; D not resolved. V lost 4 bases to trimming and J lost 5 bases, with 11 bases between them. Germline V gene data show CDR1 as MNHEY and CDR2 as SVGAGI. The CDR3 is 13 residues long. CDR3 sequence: CASSSSRAYGYTF. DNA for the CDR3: TGTGCCAGCAGTTCCAGTCGGGCGTATGGCTACACCTTC.

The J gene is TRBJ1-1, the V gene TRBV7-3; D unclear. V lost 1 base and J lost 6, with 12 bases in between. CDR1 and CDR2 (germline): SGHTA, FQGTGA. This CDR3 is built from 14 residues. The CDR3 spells CASSLIPQDPEAFF. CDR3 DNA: TGTGCCAGCAGCTTAATTCCGCAGGACCCTGAAGCTTTCTTT.

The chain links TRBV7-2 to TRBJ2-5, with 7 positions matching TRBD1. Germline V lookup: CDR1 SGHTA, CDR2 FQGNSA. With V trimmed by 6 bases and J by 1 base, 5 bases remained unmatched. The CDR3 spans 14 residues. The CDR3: CASRVGQAQETQYF. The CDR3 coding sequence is TGTGCCAGCAGAGTCGGACAGGCCCAAGAGACCCAGTACTTC.

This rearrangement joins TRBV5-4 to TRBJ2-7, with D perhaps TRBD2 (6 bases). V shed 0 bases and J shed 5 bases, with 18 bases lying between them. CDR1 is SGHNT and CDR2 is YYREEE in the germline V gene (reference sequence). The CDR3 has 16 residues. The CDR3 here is CASSLGSGTHTDEQYF. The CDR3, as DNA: TGTGCCAGCAGCTTGGGTTCCGGGACTCACACCGACGAGCAGTACTTC.

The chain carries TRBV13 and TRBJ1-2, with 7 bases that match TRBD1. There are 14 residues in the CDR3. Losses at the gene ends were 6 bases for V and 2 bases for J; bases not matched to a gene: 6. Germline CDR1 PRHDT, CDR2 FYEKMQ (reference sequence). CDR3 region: CASSQGEGNYGYTF. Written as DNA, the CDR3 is TGTGCCAGCAGTCAGGGGGAGGGCAACTATGGCTACACCTTC.

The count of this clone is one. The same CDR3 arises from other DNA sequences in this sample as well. CDR3 nucleotides: TGTGCCAGCTCACCGGGACAGAACTACAATGAGCAGTTCTTC. This sequence encodes CASSPGQNYNEQFF. The V call is TRBV18, the J call TRBJ2-1; TRBD1 matches 7 bases. This CDR3 comprises 14 residues. CDR1 and CDR2 from the germline V gene are KGHSH and LQKENI. J lost 3 bases, V lost 3 bases, and 2 bases had no gene match. Drawing the rest from reference TRBV18 and TRBJ2-1, the complete variable domain is NAGVMQNPRHLVRRRGQEARLRCSPMKGHSHVYWYRQLPEEGLKFMVYLQKENIIDESGMPKERFSAEFPKEGPSILRIQQVVRGDSAAYFCASSPGQNYNEQFFGPGTRLTVL.

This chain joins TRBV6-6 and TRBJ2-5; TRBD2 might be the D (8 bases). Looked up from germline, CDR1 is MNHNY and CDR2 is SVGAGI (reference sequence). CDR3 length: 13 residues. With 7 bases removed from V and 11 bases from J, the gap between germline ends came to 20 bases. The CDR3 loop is CASMFGTAGEQYF. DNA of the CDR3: TGTGCCAGCATGTTCGGGACAGCGGGAGAGCAGTACTTC.

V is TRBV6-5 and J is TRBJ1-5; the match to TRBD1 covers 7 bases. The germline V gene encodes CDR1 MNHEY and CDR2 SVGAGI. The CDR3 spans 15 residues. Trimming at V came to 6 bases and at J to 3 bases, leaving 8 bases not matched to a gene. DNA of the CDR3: TGTGCCAGCAGCCCGACAGGGTTCCCCAATCAGCCCCAGCATTTT. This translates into CASSPTGFPNQPQHF.

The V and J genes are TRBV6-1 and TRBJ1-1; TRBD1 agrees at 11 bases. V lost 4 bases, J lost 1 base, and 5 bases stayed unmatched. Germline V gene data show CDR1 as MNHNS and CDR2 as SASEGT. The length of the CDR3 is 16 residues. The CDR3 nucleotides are TGTGCCAGCAGTGGGCGGACAGGGGGCACGAACACTGAAGCTTTCTTT. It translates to CASSGRTGGTNTEAFF.

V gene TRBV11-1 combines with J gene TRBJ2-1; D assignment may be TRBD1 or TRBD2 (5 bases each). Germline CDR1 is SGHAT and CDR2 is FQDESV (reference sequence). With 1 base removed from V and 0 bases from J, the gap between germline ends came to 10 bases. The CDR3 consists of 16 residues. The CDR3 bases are TGTGCCAGCAGCTTAGGTTGGGGGAGCTCCTACAATGAGCAGTTCTTC. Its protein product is CASSLGWGSSYNEQFF.

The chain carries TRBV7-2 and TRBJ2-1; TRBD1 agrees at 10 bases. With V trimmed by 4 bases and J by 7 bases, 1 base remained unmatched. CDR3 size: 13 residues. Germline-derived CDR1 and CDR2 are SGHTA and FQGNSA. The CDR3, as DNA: TGTGCCAGCAGCTCGGACAGGGGGAATGAGCAGTTCTTC. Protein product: CASSSDRGNEQFF.

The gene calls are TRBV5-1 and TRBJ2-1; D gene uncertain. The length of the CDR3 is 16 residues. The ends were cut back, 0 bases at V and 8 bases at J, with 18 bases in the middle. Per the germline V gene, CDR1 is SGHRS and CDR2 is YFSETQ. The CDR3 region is CASSLGRVSLLDEQFF. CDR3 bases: TGCGCCAGCAGCTTGGGCCGGGTAAGTCTTTTGGATGAGCAGTTCTTC. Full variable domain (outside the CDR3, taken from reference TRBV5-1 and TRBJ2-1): KAGVTQTPRYLIKTRGQQVTLSCSPISGHRSVSWYQQTPGQGLQFLFEYFSETQRNKGNFPGRFSGRQFSNSRSEMNVSTLELGDSALYLCASSLGRVSLLDEQFFGPGTRLTVL.

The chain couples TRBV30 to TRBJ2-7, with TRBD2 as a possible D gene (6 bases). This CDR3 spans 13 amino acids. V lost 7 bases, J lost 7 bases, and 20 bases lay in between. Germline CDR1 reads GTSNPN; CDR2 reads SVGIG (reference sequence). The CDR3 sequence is CALHSGRGWEQYF. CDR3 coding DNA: TGTGCCTTACACTCGGGGCGGGGATGGGAGCAGTACTTC.

Here the CDR3 DNA reads TGTGCCAGCAGCTTAAACTTAGCTAATGAGCAGTTCTTC. Protein sequence: CASSLNLANEQFF. The genes are TRBV11-3 and TRBJ2-1; D uncertain. Trimming stripped 2 bases from V and 7 bases from J, with 9 bases between. Per germline, CDR1 SGHNT and CDR2 YENEEA. The CDR3 has 13 amino acids.